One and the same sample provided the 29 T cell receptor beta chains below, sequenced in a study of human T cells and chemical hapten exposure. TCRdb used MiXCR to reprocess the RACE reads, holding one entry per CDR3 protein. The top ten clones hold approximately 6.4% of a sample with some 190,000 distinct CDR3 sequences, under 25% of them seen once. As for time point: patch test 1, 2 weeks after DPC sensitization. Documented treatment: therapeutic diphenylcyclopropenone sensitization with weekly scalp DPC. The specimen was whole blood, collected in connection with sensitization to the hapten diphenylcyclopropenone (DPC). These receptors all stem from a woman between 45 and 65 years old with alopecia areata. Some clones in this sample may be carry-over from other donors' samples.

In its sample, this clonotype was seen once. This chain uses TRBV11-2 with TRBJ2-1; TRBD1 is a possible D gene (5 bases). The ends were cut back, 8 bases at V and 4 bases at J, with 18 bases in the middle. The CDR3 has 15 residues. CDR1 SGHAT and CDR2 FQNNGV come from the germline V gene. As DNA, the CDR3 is TGTGCCAGCTCCTCAGGACACACGCGATACAATGAGCAGTTCTTC. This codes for CASSSGHTRYNEQFF.

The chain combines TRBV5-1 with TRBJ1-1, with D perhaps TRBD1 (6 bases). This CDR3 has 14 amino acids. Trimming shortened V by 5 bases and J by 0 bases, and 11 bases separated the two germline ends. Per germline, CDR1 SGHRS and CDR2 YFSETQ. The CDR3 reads CASRTGRVNTEAFF. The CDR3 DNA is TGCGCCAGCAGAACAGGGAGGGTGAACACTGAAGCTTTCTTT.

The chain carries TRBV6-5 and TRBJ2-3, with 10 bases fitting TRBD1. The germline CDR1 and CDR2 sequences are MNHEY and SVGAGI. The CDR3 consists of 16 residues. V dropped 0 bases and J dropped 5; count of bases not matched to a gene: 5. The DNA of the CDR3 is TGTGCCAGCAGTTACTCGTCGGGACAGGGGCGAGATACGCAGTATTTT. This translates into CASSYSSGQGRDTQYF.

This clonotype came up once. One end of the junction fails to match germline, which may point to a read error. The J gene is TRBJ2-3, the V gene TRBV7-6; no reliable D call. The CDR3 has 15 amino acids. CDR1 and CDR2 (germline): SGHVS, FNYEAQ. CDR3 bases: TGTGCCAGCAGCTTCCGGACGGGCTACACAGATTCGCAGTATTTT. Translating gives CASSFRTGYTDSQYF.

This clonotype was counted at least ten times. CDR3 DNA sequence: TGTGCCAGCAGCCCCGAGCCGGGCTCGAGCTACGAGCAGTACTTC. The encoded protein is CASSPEPGSSYEQYF. The V gene is TRBV6-4, the J gene TRBJ2-7; the D is unclear. Deletions cut 6 bases from V and 3 bases from J, with 18 bases between. Germline V lookup: CDR1 MRHNA, CDR2 SNTAGT. CDR3 size: 15 residues.

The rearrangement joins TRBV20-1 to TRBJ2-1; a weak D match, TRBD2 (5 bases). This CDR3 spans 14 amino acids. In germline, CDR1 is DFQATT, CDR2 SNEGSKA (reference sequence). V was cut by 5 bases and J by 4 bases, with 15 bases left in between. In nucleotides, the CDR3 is TGCAGTGCTCCTGACTACACCGGATACAATGAGCAGTTCTTC. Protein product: CSAPDYTGYNEQFF.

CDR3 protein: CASSFRRGPADTQYF. The DNA for the CDR3 is TGTGCCAGCAGTTTTCGCAGGGGCCCCGCAGATACGCAGTATTTT. V and J are TRBV12-3 or TRBV12-4 and TRBJ2-3, with TRBD1 as a possible D gene (6 bases). The length of the CDR3 is 15 residues. V was pared by 3 bases and J by 4 bases, with 14 bases between.

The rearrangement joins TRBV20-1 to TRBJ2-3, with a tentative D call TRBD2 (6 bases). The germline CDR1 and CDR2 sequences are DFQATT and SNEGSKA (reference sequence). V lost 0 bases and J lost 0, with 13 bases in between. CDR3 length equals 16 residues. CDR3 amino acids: CSARDPGSGSTDTQYF. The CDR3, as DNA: TGCAGTGCTAGAGATCCGGGTAGCGGTAGCACAGATACGCAGTATTTT.

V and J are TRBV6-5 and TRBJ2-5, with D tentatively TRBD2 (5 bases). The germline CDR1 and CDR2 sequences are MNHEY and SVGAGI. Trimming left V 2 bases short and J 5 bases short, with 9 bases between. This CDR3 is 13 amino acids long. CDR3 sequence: CASSYGLRETQYF. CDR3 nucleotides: TGTGCCAGCAGTTACGGACTGCGGGAGACCCAGTACTTC.

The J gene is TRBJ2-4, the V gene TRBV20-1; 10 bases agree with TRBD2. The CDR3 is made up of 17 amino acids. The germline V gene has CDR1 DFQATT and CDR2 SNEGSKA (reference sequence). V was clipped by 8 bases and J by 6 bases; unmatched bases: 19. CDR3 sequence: CSPTLLAGEGWRNIQYF. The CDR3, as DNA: TGCAGTCCTACACTTCTAGCGGGAGAAGGGTGGAGAAACATTCAGTACTTC.

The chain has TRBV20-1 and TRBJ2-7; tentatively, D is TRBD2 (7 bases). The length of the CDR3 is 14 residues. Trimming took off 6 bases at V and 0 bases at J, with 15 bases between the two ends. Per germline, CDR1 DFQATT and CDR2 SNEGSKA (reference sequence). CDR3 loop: CSAIDGGLSYEQYF. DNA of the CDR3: TGCAGTGCAATAGACGGGGGGCTCTCCTACGAGCAGTACTTC.

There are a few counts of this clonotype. The CDR3 DNA follows: TGTGCCACTGGGGACATCTTGAACACTGAAGCTTTCTTT. Amino acids: CATGDILNTEAFF. The V call is TRBV10-3, the J call TRBJ1-1; possibly TRBD1 for D (6 bases). This CDR3 has 13 amino acids. Germline CDR1 ENHRY, CDR2 SYGVKD. Trimming pared 10 bases from V and 0 bases from J, leaving 12 bases between.

The CDR3 reads CASSLMGSGEQYF. In DNA form, the CDR3 reads TGTGCCAGCAGCCTAATGGGGTCGGGCGAGCAGTACTTC. The J gene is TRBJ2-7, the V gene TRBV12-3 or TRBV12-4; the D is unclear. Trimming pared 6 bases from V and 6 bases from J, leaving 15 bases between. This CDR3 has 13 amino acids.

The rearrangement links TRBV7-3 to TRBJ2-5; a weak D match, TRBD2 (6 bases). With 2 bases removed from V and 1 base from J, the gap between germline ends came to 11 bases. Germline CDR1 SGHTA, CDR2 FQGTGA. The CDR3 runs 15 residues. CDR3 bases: TGTGCCAGCAGCTTATTACCGGGACTCCAAGAGACCCAGTACTTC. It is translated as CASSLLPGLQETQYF.

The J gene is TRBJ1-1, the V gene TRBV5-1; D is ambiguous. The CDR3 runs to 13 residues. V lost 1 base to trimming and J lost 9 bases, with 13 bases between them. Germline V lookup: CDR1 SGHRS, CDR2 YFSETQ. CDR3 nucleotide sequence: TGCGCCAGCAGCTTGATTCCAGAGAACAAAGCTTTCTTT. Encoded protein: CASSLIPENKAFF.

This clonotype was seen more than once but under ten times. CDR3 DNA: TGTGCCAGCATGACCCCCTGGGACGGGGGGAGGAATCAGCCCCAGCATTTT. Translating it yields CASMTPWDGGRNQPQHF. The rearrangement joins TRBV6-2 or TRBV6-3 to TRBJ1-5; D may be TRBD1 (5 bases). This CDR3 comprises 17 residues. V was trimmed by 7 bases and J by 4 bases, leaving 23 bases between them. Germline lookup yields CDR1 MNHEY and CDR2 SVGEGT.

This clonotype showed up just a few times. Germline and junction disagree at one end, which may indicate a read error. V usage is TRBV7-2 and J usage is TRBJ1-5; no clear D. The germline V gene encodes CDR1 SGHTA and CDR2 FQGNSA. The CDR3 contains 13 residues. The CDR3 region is CASSLTPLQAQHF. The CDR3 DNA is TGTGCCAGCAGCCTAACCCCACTTCAGGCCCAGCATTTT.

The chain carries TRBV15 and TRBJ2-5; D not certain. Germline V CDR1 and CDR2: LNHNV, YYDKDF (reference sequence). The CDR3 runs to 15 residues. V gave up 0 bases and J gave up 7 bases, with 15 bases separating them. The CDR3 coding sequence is TGTGCCACCAGCAGAGATGGGTTAGGTGTGGGGACCCAGTACTTC. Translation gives CATSRDGLGVGTQYF.

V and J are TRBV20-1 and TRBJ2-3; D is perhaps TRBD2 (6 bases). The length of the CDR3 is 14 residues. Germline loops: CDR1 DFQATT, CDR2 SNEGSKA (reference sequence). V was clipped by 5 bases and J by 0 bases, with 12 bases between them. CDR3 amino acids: CSAGGAASTDTQYF. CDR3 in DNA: TGCAGTGCTGGCGGGGCCGCTAGCACAGATACGCAGTATTTT.

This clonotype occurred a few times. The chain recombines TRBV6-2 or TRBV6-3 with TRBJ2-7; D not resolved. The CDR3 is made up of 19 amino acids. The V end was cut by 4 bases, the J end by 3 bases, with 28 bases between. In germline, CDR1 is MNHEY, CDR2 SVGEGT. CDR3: CASSSRPPTPRRLVYEQYF. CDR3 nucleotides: TGTGCCAGCAGTTCCCGCCCCCCCACGCCGCGACGTCTAGTCTACGAGCAGTACTTC.

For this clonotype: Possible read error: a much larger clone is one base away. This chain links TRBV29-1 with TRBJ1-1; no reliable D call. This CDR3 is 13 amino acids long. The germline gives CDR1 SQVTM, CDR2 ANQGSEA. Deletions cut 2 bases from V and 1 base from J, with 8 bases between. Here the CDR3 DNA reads TGCAGCGTTGAAAGGCAGGCGAACACTGAAGCTTTCTTT. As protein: CSVERQANTEAFF.

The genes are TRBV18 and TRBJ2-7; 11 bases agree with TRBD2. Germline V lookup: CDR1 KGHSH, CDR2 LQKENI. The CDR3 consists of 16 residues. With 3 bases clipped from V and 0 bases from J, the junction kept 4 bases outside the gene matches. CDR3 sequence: CASSPPGLAASYEQYF. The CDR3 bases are TGTGCCAGCTCACCTCCGGGACTAGCGGCCTCCTACGAGCAGTACTTC.

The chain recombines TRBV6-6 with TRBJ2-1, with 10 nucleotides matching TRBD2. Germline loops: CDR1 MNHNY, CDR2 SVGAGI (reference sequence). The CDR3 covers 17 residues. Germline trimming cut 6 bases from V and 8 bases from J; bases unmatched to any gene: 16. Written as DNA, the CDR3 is TGTGCCAGCAGGCATACGACAGGGCTAGCGGGAGTGCATGAGCAGTTCTTC. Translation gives CASRHTTGLAGVHEQFF.

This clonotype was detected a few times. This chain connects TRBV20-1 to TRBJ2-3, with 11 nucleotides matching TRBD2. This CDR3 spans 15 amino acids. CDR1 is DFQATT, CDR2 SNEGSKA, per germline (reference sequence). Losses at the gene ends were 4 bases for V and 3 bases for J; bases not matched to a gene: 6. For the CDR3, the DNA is TGCAGTGCTACACAACTAGCGGGAGTAACAGATACGCAGTATTTT. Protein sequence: CSATQLAGVTDTQYF.

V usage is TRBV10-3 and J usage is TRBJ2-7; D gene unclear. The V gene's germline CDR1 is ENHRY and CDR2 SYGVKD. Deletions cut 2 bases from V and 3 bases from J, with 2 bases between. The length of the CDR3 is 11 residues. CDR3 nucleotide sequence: TGTGCCATCAGTGAGCTCTACGAGCAGTACTTC. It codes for CAISELYEQYF.

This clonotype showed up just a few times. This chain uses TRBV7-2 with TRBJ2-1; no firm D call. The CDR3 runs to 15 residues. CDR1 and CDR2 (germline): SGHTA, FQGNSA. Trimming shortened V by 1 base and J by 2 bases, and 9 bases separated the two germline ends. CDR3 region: CASSLVFTTYNEQFF. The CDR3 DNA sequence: TGTGCCAGCAGCTTAGTTTTTACGACCTACAATGAGCAGTTCTTC. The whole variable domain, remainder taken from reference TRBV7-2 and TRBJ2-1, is GAGVSQSPSNKVTEKGKDVELRCDPISGHTALYWYRQSLGQGLEFLIYFQGNSAPDKSGLPSDRFSAERTGGSVSTLTIQRTQQEDSAVYLCASSLVFTTYNEQFFGPGTRLTVL.

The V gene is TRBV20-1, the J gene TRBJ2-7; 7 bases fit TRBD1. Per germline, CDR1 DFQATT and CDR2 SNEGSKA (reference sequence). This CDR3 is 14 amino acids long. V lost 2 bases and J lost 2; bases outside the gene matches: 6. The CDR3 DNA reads TGCAGTGCTAGAACCCCGGGACAGCCCTACGAGCAGTACTTC. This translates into CSARTPGQPYEQYF.

CDR3 protein: CASSLGTGHQTLHF. DNA for the CDR3: TGTGCCAGCAGCCTCGGGACAGGACATCAAACCCTCCACTTT. This chain links TRBV12-3 or TRBV12-4 with TRBJ1-6; TRBD1 matches at 8 bases. The CDR3 runs to 14 residues. V shed 6 bases, J shed 14 bases, and the junction held 12 bases outside the gene matches.

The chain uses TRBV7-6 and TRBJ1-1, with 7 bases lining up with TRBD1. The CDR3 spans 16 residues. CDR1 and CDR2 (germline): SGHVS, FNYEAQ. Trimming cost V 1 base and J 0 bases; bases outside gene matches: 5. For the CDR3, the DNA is TGTGCCAGCAGCTTAGGCTATGGGACAGTGAACACTGAAGCTTTCTTT. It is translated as CASSLGYGTVNTEAFF.